This TCR beta chain was recovered during a study of shared clonotypes between healthy human individuals. Across the whole study: Plates per donor: three CD4 naive, three CD4 memory, two CD8 naive, one CD8 memory. Points from the study as a whole: Shared across a handful of donors were around 4.7% of the naive CD4 clonotypes.

Deep level was the assay's run setting. Sequencing used immunoSEQ multiplex PCR; TCRdb keeps in-frame clones, though not all of them. The sample has 730,000 or so clones, approximately 79% seen once; the top ten hold about 2%. About this clone: Its antigen is currently unknown.

V lost 4 bases, J lost 4 bases, and 9 bases lay in between. The CDR3 is 12 amino acids. The rearrangement uses TRBV5-3 and TRBJ2-7; possibly TRBD1 for D (6 bases). TRBV5-3 is reported as an ORF; its role is uncertain. The specimen was memory CD4+ T cells sorted from blood. Sample subset: CD45RA-negative fraction. The sequence was collected from a woman in her 30s in good health. In nucleotides, the CDR3 is TGTGCCAGAAGCGGCGGACAGTACGAGCAGTACTTC. Translated: CARSGGQYEQYF.